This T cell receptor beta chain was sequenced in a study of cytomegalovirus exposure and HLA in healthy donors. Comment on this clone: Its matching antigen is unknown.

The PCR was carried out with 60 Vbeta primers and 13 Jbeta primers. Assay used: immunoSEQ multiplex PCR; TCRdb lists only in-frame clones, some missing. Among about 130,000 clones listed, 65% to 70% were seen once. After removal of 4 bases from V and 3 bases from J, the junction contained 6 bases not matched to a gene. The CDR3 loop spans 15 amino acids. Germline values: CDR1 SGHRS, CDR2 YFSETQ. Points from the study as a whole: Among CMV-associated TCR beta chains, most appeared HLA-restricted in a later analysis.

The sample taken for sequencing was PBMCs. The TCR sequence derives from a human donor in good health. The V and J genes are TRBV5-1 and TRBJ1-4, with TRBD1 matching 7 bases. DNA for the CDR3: TGCGCCAGCAGCCGGTCGGGACAGCCTAATGAAAAACTGTTTTTT. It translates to CASSRSGQPNEKLFF. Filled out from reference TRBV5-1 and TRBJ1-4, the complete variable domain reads KAGVTQTPRYLIKTRGQQVTLSCSPISGHRSVSWYQQTPGQGLQFLFEYFSETQRNKGNFPGRFSGRQFSNSRSEMNVSTLELGDSALYLCASSRSGQPNEKLFFGSGTQLSVL.